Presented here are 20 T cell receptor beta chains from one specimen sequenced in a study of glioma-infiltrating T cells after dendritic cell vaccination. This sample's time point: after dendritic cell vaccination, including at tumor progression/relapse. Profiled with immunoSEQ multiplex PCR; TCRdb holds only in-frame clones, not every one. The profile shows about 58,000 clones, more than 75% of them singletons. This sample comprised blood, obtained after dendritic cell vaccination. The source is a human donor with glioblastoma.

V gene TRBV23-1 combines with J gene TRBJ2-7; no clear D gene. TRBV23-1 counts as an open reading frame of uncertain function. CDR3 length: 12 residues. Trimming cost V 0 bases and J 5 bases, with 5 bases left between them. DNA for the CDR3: TGCGCCAGCAGTCAATCGAGGCACGAGCAGTACTTC. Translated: CASSQSRHEQYF.

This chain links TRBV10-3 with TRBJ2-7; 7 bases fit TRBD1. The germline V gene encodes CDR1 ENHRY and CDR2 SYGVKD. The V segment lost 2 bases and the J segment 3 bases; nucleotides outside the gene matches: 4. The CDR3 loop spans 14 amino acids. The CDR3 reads CAISEGQVYYEQYF. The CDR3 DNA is TGTGCCATCAGTGAGGGACAGGTTTACTACGAGCAGTACTTC.

Written as DNA, the CDR3 is TGTGCCAGTAGTATAGGACTACAAACCCGCACAGATACGCAGTATTTT. Its translation: CASSIGLQTRTDTQYF. V gene TRBV19 combines with J gene TRBJ2-3; possibly TRBD2 for D (5 bases). Trimming removed 1 base at V and 1 base at J, with 12 bases between. CDR3 length: 16 residues. The germline V gene has CDR1 LNHDA and CDR2 SQIVND (reference sequence).

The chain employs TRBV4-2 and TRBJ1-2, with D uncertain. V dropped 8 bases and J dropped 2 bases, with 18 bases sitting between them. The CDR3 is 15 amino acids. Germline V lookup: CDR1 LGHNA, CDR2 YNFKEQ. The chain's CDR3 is CASRSIGVRNYGYTF. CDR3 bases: TGTGCCAGCCGGAGTATCGGGGTTAGAAACTATGGCTACACCTTC.

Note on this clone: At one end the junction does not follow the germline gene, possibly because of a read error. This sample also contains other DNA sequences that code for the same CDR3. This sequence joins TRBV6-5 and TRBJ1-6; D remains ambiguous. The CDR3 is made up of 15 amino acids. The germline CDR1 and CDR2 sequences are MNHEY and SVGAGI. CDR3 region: CASSFSAIPNSPLHF. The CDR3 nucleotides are TGTGCCAGCAGTTTTTCAGCGATCCCAAATTCCCCCCTCCACTTT.

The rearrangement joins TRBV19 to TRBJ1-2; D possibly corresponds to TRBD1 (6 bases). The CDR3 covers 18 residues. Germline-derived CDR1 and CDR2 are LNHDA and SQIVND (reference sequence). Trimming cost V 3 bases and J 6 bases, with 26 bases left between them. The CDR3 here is CASSILGRGHRAVDGYTF. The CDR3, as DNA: TGTGCCAGTAGTATCTTAGGAAGAGGTCACAGGGCGGTGGATGGCTACACCTTC. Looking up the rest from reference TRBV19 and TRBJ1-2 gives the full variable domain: DGGITQSPKYLFRKEGQNVTLSCEQNLNHDAMYWYRQDPGQGLRLIYYSQIVNDFQKGDIAEGYSVSREKKESFPLTVTSAQKNPTAFYLCASSILGRGHRAVDGYTFGSGTRLTVV.

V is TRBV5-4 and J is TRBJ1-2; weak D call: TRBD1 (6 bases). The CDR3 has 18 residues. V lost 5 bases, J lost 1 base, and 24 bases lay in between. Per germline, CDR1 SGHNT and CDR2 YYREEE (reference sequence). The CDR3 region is CASRGGGEQGAYNYGYTF. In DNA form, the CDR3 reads TGTGCCAGCAGGGGAGGGGGAGAACAGGGCGCCTATAACTATGGCTACACCTTC.

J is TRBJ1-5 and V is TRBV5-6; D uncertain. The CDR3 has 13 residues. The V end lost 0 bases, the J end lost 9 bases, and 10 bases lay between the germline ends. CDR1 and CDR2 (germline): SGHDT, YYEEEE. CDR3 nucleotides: TGTGCCAGCAGCTTGGCCGGTCAGGCGCCCCAGCATTTT. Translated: CASSLAGQAPQHF. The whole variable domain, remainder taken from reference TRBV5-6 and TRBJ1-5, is DAGVTQSPTHLIKTRGQQVTLRCSPKSGHDTVSWYQQALGQGPQFIFQYYEEEERQRGNFPDRFSGHQFPNYSSELNVNALLLGDSALYLCASSLAGQAPQHFGDGTRLSIL.

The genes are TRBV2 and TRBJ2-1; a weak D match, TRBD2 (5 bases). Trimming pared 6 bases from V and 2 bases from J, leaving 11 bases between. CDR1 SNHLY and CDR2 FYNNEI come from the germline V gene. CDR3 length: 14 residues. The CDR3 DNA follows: TGTGCCAGCAGGCCGGGGTTGACCTACAATGAGCAGTTCTTC. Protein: CASRPGLTYNEQFF.

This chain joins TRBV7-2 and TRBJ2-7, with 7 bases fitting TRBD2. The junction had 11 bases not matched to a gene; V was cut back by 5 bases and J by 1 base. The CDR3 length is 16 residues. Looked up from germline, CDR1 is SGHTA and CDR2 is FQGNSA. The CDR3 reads CASSRGEGRSSYEQYF. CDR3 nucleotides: TGTGCCAGCAGCCGCGGGGAGGGACGGTCGTCCTACGAGCAGTACTTC.

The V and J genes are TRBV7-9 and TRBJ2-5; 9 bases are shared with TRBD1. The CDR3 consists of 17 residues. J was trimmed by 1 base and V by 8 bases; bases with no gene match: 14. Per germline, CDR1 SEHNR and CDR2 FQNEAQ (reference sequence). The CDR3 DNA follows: TGTGCCAGCGGCCCGCGGGACAGGGTCGTTTCCCAAGAGACCCAGTACTTC. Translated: CASGPRDRVVSQETQYF.

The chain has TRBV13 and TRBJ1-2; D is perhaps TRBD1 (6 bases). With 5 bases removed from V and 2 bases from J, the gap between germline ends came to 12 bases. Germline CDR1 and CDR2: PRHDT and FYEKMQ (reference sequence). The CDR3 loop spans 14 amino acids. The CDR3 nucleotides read TGTGCCAGCAGCCCCCGGACAGTCAACTATGGCTACACCTTC. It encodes CASSPRTVNYGYTF.

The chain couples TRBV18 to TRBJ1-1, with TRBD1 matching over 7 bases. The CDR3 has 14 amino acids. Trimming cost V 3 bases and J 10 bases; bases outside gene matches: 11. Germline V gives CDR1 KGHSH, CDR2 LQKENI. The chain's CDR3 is CASSPYRDRARAFF. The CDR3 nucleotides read TGTGCCAGCTCACCTTATAGAGACAGGGCTAGAGCTTTCTTT. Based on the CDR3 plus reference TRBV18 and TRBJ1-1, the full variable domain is NAGVMQNPRHLVRRRGQEARLRCSPMKGHSHVYWYRQLPEEGLKFMVYLQKENIIDESGMPKERFSAEFPKEGPSILRIQQVVRGDSAAYFCASSPYRDRARAFFGQGTRLTVV.

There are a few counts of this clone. The CDR3 here is CASSLSDRTIYGYTF. CDR3 nucleotide sequence: TGTGCCAGCAGTTTATCGGACAGGACCATATATGGCTACACCTTC. V and J are TRBV28 and TRBJ1-2; 7 nucleotides agree with TRBD1. Germline trimming cut 1 base from V and 5 bases from J; bases unmatched to any gene: 7. The germline CDR1 and CDR2 sequences are MDHEN and SYDVKM. This CDR3 contains 15 residues.

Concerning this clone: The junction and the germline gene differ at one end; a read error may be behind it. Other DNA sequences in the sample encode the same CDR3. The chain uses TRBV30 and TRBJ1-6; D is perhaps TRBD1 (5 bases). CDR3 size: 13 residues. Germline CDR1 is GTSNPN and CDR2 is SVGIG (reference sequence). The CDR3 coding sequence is TGTGCCGGGGGGAGTTCCTATAATTCCCCCCTCCACTTT. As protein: CAGGSSYNSPLHF.

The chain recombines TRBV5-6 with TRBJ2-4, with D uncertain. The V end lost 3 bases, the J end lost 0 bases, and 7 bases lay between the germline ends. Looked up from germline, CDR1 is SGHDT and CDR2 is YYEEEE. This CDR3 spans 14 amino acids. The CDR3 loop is CASSSQIAKNIQYF. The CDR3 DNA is TGTGCCAGCAGCTCCCAGATAGCCAAAAACATTCAGTACTTC.

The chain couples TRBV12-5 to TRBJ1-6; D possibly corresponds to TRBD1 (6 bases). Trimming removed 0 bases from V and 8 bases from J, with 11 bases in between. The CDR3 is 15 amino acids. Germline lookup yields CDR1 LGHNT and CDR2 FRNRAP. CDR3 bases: TGTGCTAGTGGTTTGGTAACAGGGCAGGATTCACCCCTCCACTTT. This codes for CASGLVTGQDSPLHF.

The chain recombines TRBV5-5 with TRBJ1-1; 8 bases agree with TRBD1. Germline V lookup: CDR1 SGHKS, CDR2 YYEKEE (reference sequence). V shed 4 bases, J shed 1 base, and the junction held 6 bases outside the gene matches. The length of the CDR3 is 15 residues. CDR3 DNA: TGTGCCAGCAGCCTCACAGGGGGGGAGAACACTGAAGCTTTCTTT. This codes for CASSLTGGENTEAFF.

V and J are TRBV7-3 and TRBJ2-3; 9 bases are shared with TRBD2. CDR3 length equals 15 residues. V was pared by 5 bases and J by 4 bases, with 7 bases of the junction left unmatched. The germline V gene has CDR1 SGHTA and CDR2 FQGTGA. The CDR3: CASSPLAGFADTQYF. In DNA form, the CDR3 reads TGTGCCAGCAGCCCCCTAGCGGGGTTCGCAGATACGCAGTATTTT.

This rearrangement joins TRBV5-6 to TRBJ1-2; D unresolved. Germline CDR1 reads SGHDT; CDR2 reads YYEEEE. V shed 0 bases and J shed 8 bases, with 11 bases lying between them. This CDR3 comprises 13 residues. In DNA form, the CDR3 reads TGTGCCAGCAGCTTGGATACGGGAATGGGCTACACCTTC. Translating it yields CASSLDTGMGYTF. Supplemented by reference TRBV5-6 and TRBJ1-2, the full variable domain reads DAGVTQSPTHLIKTRGQQVTLRCSPKSGHDTVSWYQQALGQGPQFIFQYYEEEERQRGNFPDRFSGHQFPNYSSELNVNALLLGDSALYLCASSLDTGMGYTFGSGTRLTVV.